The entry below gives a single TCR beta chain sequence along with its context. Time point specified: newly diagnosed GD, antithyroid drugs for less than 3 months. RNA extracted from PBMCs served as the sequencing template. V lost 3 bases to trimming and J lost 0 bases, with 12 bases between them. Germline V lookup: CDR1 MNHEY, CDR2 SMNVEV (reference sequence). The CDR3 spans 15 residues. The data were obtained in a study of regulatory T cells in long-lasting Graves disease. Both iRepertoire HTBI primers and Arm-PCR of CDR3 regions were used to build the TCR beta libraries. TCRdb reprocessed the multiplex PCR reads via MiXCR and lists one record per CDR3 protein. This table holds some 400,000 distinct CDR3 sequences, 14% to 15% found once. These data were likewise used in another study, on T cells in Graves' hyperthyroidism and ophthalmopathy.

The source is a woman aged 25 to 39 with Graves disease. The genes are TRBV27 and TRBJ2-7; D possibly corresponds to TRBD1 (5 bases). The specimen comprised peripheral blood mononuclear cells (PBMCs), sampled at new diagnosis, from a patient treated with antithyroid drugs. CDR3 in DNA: TGTGCCAGCAGTTTCTCCAGGGTGGGCTCCTACGAGCAGTACTTC. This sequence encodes CASSFSRVGSYEQYF.